This T cell receptor beta chain is from a study of T cell repertoires in cytomegalovirus infection. Study at large: Public TCR beta signatures provided an indication of both CMV infection and a matching HLA type. General observations from the study: CMV carriers with the relevant HLA were identified by cumulative public TCR beta family frequency. There were HLA-C-restricted CMV-specific TCR beta clonotypes dominating the ex vivo response.

MiXCR, applied by TCRdb to the reads, yields one record per CDR3 protein. This table has hundreds of thousands of distinct CDR3 sequences, 24% appearing once. Trimming shortened V by 6 bases and J by 2 bases, and 24 bases separated the two germline ends. There are 18 residues in the CDR3. CDR1 MNHEY and CDR2 SMNVEV come from the germline V gene (reference sequence). Details on this clonotype: Its cognate antigen is unknown.

The source of this sequence is a human donor in good health (CMV status not recorded). Some clones in this sample may be carry-over from other donors' samples. The source material was CD8+ T cells from PBMCs. The rearrangement uses TRBV27 and TRBJ2-3, with D possibly being TRBD1 (5 bases). The CDR3: CASSLVHTPWGHTDTQYF. The CDR3 DNA is TGTGCCAGCAGCCTGGTTCACACTCCCTGGGGCCACACAGATACGCAGTATTTT.